Described below is a single T cell receptor (beta chain) sequence and its context. As yet, its antigen is unknown. The PCR used 60 Vbeta and 13 Jbeta primers. The protocol was immunoSEQ multiplex PCR, while the TCRdb copy is restricted to in-frame clones and leaves out a portion. The table has about 160,000 clones, approximately 85% seen once. This sample was included in a study of cytomegalovirus exposure and HLA in healthy donors. The study, taken as a whole, reports: Researchers counted 150 to 200 TCR beta chains as cytomegalovirus-associated. Per published accounts, TCR beta sequences correctly predicted the HLA-A and HLA-B alleles of most subjects.

The clonotype was recovered from a girl aged 2 to 9 in good health and CMV-seropositive. The sample consisted of PBMCs.

DNA of the CDR3: TGCAGCGTTGAAGATCCCCGATGGGGGACAGGGGGGGAAAAACTGTTTTTT. This codes for CSVEDPRWGTGGEKLFF. The V and J genes are TRBV29-1 and TRBJ1-4; 11 bases are shared with TRBD1. Looked up from germline, CDR1 is SQVTM and CDR2 is ANQGSEA. Losses at the gene ends were 0 bases for V and 8 bases for J; bases not matched to a gene: 11. CDR3 length: 17 residues.